Sequencing of this TCR beta chain was carried out in a study of shared clonotypes between healthy human individuals (TCRdb year 2020). Regarding the research as a whole: The cohort comprised a couple of women and a few men aged 18 to 49 years. Blood TCR repertoires of a handful of healthy adults were deeply sequenced to estimate repertoire size and the extent of clonotype sharing between individuals. For each donor, CD4 naive and CD4 memory were each given three plates, CD8 naive was given two plates, and CD8 memory was given one plate. Between about 0.94 and 8.9 billion PBMCs per donor were obtained by leukapheresis. Libraries were prepared and TCR repertoires were sequenced by different laboratories using diverse techniques, in order to increase sequencing depth and limit assay-specific biases. General findings and caveats noted by the study authors: Because the study included only a small number of donors, the genetic and exposure-history diversity represented was limited. Even with the large sequencing depth, rarefaction of the sorted-subset datasets indicated that sequencing was incomplete. Clonotypes shared by all four sorted-subset donors showed higher generation probabilities than non-shared clonotypes. Pairwise subsampling led to the expectation that sequencing depth would affect the degree of clonotype sharing among donors. Naive subsets generally had larger estimated clonotype richness than memory subsets did. About 4.5% of naive CD4, 3% to 3.5% of naive CD8, 2% to 2.5% of memory CD4, and about 0.4% of memory CD8 clonotypes were shared across several donors. Sampling was restricted to blood, and TCR repertoires in tissues likely differ from the TCR repertoires found in blood.

The donors were healthy, HIV-negative adults who had no recently reported acute infections or vaccinations. Every donor was a Caucasian adult living in Nashville, Tennessee, USA. CD4+ T cells were enriched by magnetic negative selection; naive cells were then positively selected on CD45RA, and the negative fraction formed the memory subset. Blood was collected by leukapheresis, and PBMCs were isolated by Ficoll-Histopaque density gradient centrifugation and then cryopreserved in liquid nitrogen vapor phase. Analytical flow cytometry was used to check the purity and quantity of every magnetically sorted T cell population. Each sorted fraction had its genomic DNA isolated and then quantified by UV absorbance on a Nanodrop 2000c. On this clone itself: Its target antigen remains unknown. Base quality data are lacking; no much larger clone is found one base away.

Using the deep immunoSEQ assay, TCR CDR3 regions were amplified from genomic DNA by multiplex PCR. Extracted genomic DNA from each cell subset was spread evenly across all wells of several immunoSEQ 96-well plates, with each plate serving as a replicate. For sorted subsets, 200 to 250 ng of genomic DNA, equivalent to 25,000 to 35,000 T cell genomes, went into each replicate PCR. Purified libraries were measured with a Qubit 3.0 fluorometer, size-checked on a Bioanalyzer 2100, and measured again with the KAPA Library Quantification kit. Every immunoSEQ 96-well plate was sequenced on a dedicated single-read 150-cycle Illumina NextSeq 550 flow cell. On the authors' methods: The immunoSEQ output contained only junctional sequences without quality scores, so filtering could not match that applied to full-length reads. To assign V/J genes and CDR3, sequences were annotated against IMGT germline references using PyIR, a Python wrapper for IgBLAST v1.9. Reads were removed for weak V/J assignments (E-value above 1e-6), missing CDR3, stop codons, out-of-frame junctions, or ambiguous translated residues. V3J clonotypes were defined as sequences sharing the same inferred V gene, J gene, and CDR3 amino acid sequence. To compute the percentage overlap between repertoires, the number of shared unique clonotypes was divided by the size of the smaller repertoire. Richness of each repertoire was evaluated using RTK rarefaction, the Chao1 estimator, and Recon v2.1 estimates of unobserved clonotypes. Generation probabilities for all TCRbeta clonotypes obtained by the gDNA method from four donors were computed using OLGA. The clones in this table, taken by TCRdb from immuneACCESS, are in-frame only. Not every clone is retained; where verified, under half of the shortfall comes from an unresolved V gene, and the cause of the rest is unknown. The DNA gave D and trimming, while V, J and clone size come from that table. The table for this sample lists some 2,000,000 clones; almost 96% of them were counted only once. The ten largest clones represent approximately 0.13% of the sample.

At the junction V is shortened by 1 base and J by 6 bases; bases outside the gene matches: 10. The germline V gene provides CDR1 SGHTA and CDR2 FQGNSA. The CDR3 covers 16 residues, taking in both the cysteine and the phenylalanine. Of all the DNA, just the CDR3 is kept, 48 bases in frame from base 1. This sequence uses TRBV7-2 and TRBJ1-2, with 8 bases in between that match TRBD1. The TCR comes from a man aged 18 to 30 in good health. Sequencing used naive CD4+ T cells sorted from blood. Reading the label with the study, this specimen's cell subset or site is: CD45RA+ positively selected. The DNA sequence reads TGTGCCAGCAGCTTAGGGGGGACAGGTCCAGCTAATGGCTACACCTTC. It translates to CASSLGGTGPANGYTF.